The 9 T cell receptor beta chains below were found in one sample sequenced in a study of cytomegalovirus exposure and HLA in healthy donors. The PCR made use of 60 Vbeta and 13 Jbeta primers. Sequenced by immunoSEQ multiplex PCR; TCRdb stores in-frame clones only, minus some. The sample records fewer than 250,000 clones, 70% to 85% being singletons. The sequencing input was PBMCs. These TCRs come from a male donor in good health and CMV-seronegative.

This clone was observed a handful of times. The CDR3 is CASSYPGSYTEAFF. Written as DNA, the CDR3 is TGTGCCAGCAGTTACCCAGGTTCTTACACTGAAGCTTTCTTT. The rearrangement links TRBV6-5 to TRBJ1-1; D unresolved. V lost 2 bases and J lost 3, with 10 bases in between. This CDR3 is built from 14 residues. Germline loops: CDR1 MNHEY, CDR2 SVGAGI.

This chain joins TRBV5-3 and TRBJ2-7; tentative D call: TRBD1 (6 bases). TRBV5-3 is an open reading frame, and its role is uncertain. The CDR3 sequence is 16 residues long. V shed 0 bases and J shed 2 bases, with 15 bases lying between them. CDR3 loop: CARSLVIGTLTYEQYF. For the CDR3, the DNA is TGTGCCAGAAGCTTGGTGATTGGGACACTTACCTACGAGCAGTACTTC.

The CDR3 here is CASSGGEDGETFYEQYF. The CDR3 coding sequence is TGTGCCAGTAGTGGGGGGGAGGACGGTGAGACCTTTTACGAGCAGTACTTC. The rearrangement joins TRBV19 to TRBJ2-7, with 7 nucleotides matching TRBD2. V was pared by 5 bases and J by 4 bases, with 17 bases of the junction left unmatched. This CDR3 is 17 amino acids long. CDR1 is LNHDA and CDR2 is SQIVND in the germline V gene (reference sequence).

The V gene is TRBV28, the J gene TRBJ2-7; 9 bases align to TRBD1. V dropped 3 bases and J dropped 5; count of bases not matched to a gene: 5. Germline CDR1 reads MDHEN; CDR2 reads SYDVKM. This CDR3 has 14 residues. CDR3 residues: CASSFGTGSHEQYF. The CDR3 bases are TGTGCCAGCAGTTTCGGGACAGGGAGCCACGAGCAGTACTTC. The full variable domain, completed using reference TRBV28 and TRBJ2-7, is DVKVTQSSRYLVKRTGEKVFLECVQDMDHENMFWYRQDPGLGLRLIYFSYDVKMKEKGDIPEGYSVSREKKERFSLILESASTNQTSMYLCASSFGTGSHEQYFGPGTRLTVT.

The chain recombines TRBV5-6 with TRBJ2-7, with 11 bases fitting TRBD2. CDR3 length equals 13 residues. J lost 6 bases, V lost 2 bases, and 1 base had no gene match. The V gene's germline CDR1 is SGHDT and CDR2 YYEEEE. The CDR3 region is CASSLLAGVEQYF. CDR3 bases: TGTGCCAGCAGCTTACTAGCGGGGGTCGAGCAGTACTTC.

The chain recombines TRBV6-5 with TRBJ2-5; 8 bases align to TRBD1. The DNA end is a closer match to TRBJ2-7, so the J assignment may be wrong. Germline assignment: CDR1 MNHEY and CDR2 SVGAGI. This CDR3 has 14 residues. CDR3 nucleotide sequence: TGTGCCAGCAGTCTACCGGGACAGGTATCCGAGCAGTACTTC. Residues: CASSLPGQVSEQYF.

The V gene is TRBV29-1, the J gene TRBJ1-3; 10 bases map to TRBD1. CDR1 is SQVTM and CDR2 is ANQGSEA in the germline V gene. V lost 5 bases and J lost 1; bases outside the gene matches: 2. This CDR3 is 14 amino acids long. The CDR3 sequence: CSVSDRGSGNTIYF. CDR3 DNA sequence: TGCAGCGTTTCGGACAGGGGGTCTGGAAACACCATATATTTT. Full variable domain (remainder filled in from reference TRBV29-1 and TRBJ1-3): SAVISQKPSRDICQRGTSLTIQCQVDSQVTMMFWYRQQPGQSLTLIATANQGSEATYESGFVIDKFPISRPNLTFSTLTVSNMSPEDSSIYLCSVSDRGSGNTIYFGEGSWLTVV.

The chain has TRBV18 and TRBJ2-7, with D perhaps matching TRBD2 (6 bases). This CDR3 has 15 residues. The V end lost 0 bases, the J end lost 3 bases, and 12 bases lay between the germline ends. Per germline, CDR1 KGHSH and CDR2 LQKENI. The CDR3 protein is CASSPPGLRGYEQYF. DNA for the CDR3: TGTGCCAGCTCACCACCGGGTTTGCGGGGCTACGAGCAGTACTTC.

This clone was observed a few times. Here the CDR3 reads CASSPSGRLQNTGELFF. DNA of the CDR3: TGCGCCAGCAGCCCCAGCGGGAGGCTCCAGAACACCGGGGAGCTGTTTTTT. The chain uses TRBV4-1 and TRBJ2-2; TRBD2 agrees at 9 bases. V lost 4 bases to trimming and J lost 1 base; unmatched junction nucleotides: 7. The CDR3 runs to 17 residues. Germline lookup yields CDR1 MGHRA and CDR2 YSYEKL.